This T cell receptor beta chain was sequenced in a study of blood T cell repertoires in COVID-19. Across the whole study: Samples representing acute and convalescent COVID-19 were sourced from the United States, Italy and Spain.

TCRdb keeps only in-frame clones here, not all; method: immunoSEQ multiplex PCR. In the table there are about 15,000 clones, about 88% of which are singletons. CDR3 length: 16 residues. The germline V gene has CDR1 LNHDA and CDR2 SQIVND (reference sequence). V lost 3 bases and J 6 bases, leaving 20 bases between the germline ends. What was sequenced was peripheral blood. This sequence originates from a woman in her seventies in a cohort sampled during active or convalescent COVID-19. V gene TRBV19 combines with J gene TRBJ1-2; D is undetermined. The CDR3: CASSIGIGIRAHGYTF. Here the CDR3 DNA reads TGTGCCAGTAGTATTGGAATCGGGATCCGGGCCCATGGCTACACCTTC.